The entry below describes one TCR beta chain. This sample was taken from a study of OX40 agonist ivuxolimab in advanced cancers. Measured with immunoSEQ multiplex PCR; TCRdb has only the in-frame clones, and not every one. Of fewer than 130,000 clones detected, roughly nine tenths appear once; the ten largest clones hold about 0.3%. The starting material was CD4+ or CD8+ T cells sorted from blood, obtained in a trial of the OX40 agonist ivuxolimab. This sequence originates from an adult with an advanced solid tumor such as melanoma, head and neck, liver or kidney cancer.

The CDR3 loop reads CASSQGGSLNTGELFF. The CDR3, as DNA: TGTGCCAGCAGCCAAGGGGGTAGCTTAAACACCGGGGAGCTGTTTTTT. V gene TRBV4-2 combines with J gene TRBJ2-2; D unclear. Germline loops: CDR1 LGHNA, CDR2 YNFKEQ. The length of the CDR3 is 16 residues. V lost 1 base, J lost 2 bases, and 11 bases lay in between.